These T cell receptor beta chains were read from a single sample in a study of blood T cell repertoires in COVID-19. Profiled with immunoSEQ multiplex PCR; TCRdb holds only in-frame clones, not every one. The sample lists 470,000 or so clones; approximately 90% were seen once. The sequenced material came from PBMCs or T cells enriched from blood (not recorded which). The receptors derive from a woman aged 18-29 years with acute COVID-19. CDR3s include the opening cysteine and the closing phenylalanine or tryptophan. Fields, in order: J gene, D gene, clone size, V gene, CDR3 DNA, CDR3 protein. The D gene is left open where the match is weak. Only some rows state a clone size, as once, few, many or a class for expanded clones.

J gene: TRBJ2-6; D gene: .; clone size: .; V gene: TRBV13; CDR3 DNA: TGTGCCAGCAGCTTAGGACAGACCTCCTCTGGGGCCAACGTCCTGACTTTC; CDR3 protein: CASSLGQTSSGANVLTF
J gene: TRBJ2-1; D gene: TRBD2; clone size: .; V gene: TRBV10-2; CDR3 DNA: TGCGCCAGCAGTGAGTCGAGCGGGGGCTACAATGAGCAGTTCTTC; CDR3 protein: CASSESSGGYNEQFF
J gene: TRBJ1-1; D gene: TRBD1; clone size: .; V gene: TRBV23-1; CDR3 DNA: TGCGCCAGCAGTCCGCCGGGACAGGGGGCCCTAAGAAGGAACACTGAAGCTTTCTTT; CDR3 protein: CASSPPGQGALRRNTEAFF
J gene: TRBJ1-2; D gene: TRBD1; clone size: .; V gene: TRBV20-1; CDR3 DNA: TGCAGTGCTAGAGGGGACAGGAATCACACCTTC; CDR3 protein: CSARGDRNHTF
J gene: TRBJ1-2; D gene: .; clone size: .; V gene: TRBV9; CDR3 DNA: TGTGCCAGCAGCGGACGGGGAACTCAATATGGCTACACCTTC; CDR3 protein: CASSGRGTQYGYTF
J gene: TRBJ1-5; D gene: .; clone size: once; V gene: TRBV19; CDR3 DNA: TGTGCCAGTAGTTTTTCAGGGGACCAGCCCCAGCATTTT; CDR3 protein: CASSFSGDQPQHF
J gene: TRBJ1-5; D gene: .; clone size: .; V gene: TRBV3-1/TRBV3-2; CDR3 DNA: TGTGCCAGCAGCCAAGTTCTTAGCAATCAGCCCCAGCATTTT; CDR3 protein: CASSQVLSNQPQHF
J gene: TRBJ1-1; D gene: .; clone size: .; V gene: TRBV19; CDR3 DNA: TGTGCCAGTAGTATCTCGACATTGAACACTGAAGCTTTCTTT; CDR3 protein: CASSISTLNTEAFF
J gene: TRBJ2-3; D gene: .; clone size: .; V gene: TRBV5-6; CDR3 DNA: TGTGCCAGCAACTCGTTCCTAGCGCTAAGCACAGATACGCAGTATTTT; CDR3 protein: CASNSFLALSTDTQYF
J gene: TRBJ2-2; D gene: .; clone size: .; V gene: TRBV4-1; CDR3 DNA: TGCGCCAGCAGCCCTCGACAGTTTCAGAACACCGGGGAGCTGTTTTTT; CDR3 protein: CASSPRQFQNTGELFF
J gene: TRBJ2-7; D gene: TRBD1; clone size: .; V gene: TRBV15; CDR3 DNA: TGTGCCACATCACAGGGGACCCTTTCCTACGAGCAGTACTTC; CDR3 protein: CATSQGTLSYEQYF
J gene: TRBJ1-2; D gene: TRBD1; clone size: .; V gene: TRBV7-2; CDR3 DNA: TGTGCCAGCAGCCCTGCGTCTGGGACAGGGGGTTACTATGGCTACACCTTC; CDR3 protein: CASSPASGTGGYYGYTF
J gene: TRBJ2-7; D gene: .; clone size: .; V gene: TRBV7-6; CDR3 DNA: TGTGCCAGCAGCTTAAAGGGGGTGGACGAGCAGTACTTC; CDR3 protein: CASSLKGVDEQYF
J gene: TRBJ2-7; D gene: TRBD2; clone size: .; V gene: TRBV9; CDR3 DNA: TGTGCCAGCAGCGTAGTAGTACTTATTGGACTAGCGGGAGAGTTCTGGGAGCAGTACTTC; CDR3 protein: CASSVVVLIGLAGEFWEQYF
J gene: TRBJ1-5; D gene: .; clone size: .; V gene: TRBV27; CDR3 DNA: TGTGCCAGCAGTTTGGGGGGGGGAAATCAGCCCCAGCATTTT; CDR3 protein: CASSLGGGNQPQHF
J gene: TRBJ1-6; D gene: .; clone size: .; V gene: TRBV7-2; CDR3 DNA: TGTGCCAGCAGCCCACAGGGAATTGGGCATAATTCACCCCTCCACTTT; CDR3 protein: CASSPQGIGHNSPLHF
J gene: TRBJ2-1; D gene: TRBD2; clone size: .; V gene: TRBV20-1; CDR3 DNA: TGCAGTGCTAGTTCCAGCGGGGTTTACAATGAGCAGTTCTTC; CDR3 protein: CSASSSGVYNEQFF
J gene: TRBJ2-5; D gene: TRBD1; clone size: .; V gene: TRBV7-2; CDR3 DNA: TGTGCCAGCAGCTTAGGGGTCAGGACAGGGGCACAAGAGACCCAGTACTTC; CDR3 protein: CASSLGVRTGAQETQYF
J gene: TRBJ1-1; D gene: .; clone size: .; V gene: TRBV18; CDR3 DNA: TGTGCCAGCTCACCCCCCGTGAACACTGAAGCTTTCTTT; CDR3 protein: CASSPPVNTEAFF
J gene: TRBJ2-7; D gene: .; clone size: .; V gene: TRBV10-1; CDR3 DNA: TGCGCCAGCAGTCCTAGTCGGAGCTCCTACGAGCAGTACTTC; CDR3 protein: CASSPSRSSYEQYF
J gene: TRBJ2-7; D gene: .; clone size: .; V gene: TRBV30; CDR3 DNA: TGTGCCTGGAGTGTACGACTGCCCTACGAGCAGTACTTC; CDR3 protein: CAWSVRLPYEQYF
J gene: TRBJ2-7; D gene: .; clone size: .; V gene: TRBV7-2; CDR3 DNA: TGTGCCAGCAGCTTAGATCAGGTCTACGAGCAGTACTTC; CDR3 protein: CASSLDQVYEQYF
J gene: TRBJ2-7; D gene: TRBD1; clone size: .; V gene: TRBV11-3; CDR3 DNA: TGTGCCAGCAGCTTAGAAGGACAGGGTGGGCAGAAGCAGTACTTC; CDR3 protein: CASSLEGQGGQKQYF
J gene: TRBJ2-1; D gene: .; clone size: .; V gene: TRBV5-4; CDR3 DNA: TGTGCCAGCAGCACGTACCAAGGACTAACCTACAATGAGCAGTTCTTC; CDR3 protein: CASSTYQGLTYNEQFF
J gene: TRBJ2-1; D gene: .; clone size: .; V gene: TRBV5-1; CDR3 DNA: TGCGCCAGCAGCTTGAACGCGGGACCGTTCAATGAGCAGTTCTTC; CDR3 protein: CASSLNAGPFNEQFF
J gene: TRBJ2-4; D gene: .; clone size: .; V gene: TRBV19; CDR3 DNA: TGTGCCAGTAGTCCCCACGCGTTGGGCCGGATCAATAAAGCCAAAAACATTCAGTACTTC; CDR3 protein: CASSPHALGRINKAKNIQYF
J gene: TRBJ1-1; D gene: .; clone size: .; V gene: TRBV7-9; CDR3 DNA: TGTGCCAGCAGCGTCGACAGACGGAACACTGAAGCTTTCTTT; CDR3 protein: CASSVDRRNTEAFF
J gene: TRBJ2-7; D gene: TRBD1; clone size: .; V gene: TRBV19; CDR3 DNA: TGTGCCAGCGACCCCGGACAGGGGTACCACGAGCAGTACTTC; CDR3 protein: CASDPGQGYHEQYF
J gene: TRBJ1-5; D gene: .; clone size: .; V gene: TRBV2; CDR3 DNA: TGTGCCAGCAGTGAGGGGGCCAATCAGCCCCAGCATTTT; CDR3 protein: CASSEGANQPQHF
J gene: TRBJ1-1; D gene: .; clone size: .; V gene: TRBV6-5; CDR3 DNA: TGTGCCAGCAGTTCGACGGGGTACATGAACACTGAAGCTTTCTTT; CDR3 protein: CASSSTGYMNTEAFF
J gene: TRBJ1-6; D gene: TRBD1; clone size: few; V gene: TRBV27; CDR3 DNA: TGTGCCAGCAGTCAAACGACAGGGTCCAGCTCACCCCTCCACTTT; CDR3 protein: CASSQTTGSSSPLHF
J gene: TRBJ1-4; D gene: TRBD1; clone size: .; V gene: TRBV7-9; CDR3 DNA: TGTGCCAGCAGTTTCCAGGGGGCACGGGGTGAAAAACTGTTTTTT; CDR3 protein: CASSFQGARGEKLFF
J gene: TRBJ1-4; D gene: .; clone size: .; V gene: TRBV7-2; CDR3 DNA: TGTGCCAGCAGCCCGTACAGGAATAATGAAAAACTGTTTTTT; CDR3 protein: CASSPYRNNEKLFF
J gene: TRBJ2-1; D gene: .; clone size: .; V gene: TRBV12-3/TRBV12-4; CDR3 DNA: TGTGCCAGCAGTTTTAAACAGGGTGAGCAGTTCTTC; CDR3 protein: CASSFKQGEQFF
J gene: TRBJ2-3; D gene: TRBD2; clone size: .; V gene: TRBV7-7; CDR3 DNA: TGTGCCAGCAGCTTAGGACGGGGGGGGCGCACAGATACGCAGTATTTT; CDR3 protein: CASSLGRGGRTDTQYF
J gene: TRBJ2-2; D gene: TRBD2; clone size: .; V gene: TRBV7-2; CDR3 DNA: TGTGCCAGCAGCTTAGTTTCTCTAGCGGGAGGAGGGGACACCGGGGAGCTGTTTTTT; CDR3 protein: CASSLVSLAGGGDTGELFF
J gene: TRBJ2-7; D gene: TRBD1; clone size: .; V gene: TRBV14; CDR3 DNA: TGTGCCAGCAGCCCCCCCGGGACAGGGCTTCAGGAGCAGTACTTC; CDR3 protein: CASSPPGTGLQEQYF
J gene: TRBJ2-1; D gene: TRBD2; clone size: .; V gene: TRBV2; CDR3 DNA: TGTGCCAGCAGCGGGACTAGTCGTCCCAATGAGCAGTTCTTC; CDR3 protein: CASSGTSRPNEQFF
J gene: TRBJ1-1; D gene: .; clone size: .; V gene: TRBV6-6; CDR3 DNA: TGTGCCAGCAGTTACCTCGGACAGGAAGCTTTCTTT; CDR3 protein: CASSYLGQEAFF
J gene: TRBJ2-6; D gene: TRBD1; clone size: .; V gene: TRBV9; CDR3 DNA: TGTGCCAGCACCCGGACAGGGGGCGCTTCTGGGGCCAACGTCCTGACTTTC; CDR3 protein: CASTRTGGASGANVLTF
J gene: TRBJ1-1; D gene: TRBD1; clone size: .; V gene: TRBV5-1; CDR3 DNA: TGCGCCAGCAGCTCAGGGGGAGAAGCTTTCTTT; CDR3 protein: CASSSGGEAFF
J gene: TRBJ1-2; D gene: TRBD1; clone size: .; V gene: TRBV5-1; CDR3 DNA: TGCGCCAGCAGCTTGGGAGGGGGCAGTACGGACTATGGCTACACCTTC; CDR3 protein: CASSLGGGSTDYGYTF
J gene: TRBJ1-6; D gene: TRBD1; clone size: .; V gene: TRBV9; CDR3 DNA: TGTGCCAGCAGCGTAGCCCCGACAGGGGACGGTGGAAATTCACCCCTCCACTTT; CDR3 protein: CASSVAPTGDGGNSPLHF
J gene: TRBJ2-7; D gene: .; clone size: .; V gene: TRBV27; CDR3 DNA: TGTGCCAGCACCCCCCGGAGGGTCTACGAGCAGTACTTC; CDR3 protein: CASTPRRVYEQYF
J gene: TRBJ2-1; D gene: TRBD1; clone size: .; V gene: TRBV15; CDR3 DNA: TGTGCCACCAGCAGAAGACAGGGGTCCTACAATGAGCAGTTCTTC; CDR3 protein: CATSRRQGSYNEQFF
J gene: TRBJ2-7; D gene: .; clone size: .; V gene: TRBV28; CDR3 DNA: TGTGCCAGCCAGGATCACCCCTACGAGCAGTACTTC; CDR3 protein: CASQDHPYEQYF
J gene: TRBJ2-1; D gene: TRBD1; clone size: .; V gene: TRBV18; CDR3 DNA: TGTGCCAGCTCACCAACAGGGGGTTCGAGAAATGAGCAGTTCTTC; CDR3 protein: CASSPTGGSRNEQFF
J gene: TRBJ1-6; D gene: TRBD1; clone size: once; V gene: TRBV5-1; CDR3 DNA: TGCGCCAGCAGATGGACAGGGGGCTCTAATTCACCCCTCCACTTT; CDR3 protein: CASRWTGGSNSPLHF